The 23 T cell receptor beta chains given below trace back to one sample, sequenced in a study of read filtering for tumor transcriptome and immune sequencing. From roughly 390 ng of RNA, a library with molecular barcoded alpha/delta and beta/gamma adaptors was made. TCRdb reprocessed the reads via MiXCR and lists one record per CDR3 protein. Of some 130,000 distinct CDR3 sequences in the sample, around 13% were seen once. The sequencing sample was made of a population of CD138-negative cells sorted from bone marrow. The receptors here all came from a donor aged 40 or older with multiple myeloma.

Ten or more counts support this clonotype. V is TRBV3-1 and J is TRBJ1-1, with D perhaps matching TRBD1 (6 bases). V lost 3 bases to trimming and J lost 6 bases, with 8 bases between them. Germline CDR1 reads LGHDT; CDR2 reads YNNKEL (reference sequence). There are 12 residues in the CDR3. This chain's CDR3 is CASSHDRSEAFF. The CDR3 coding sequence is TGTGCCAGCAGCCATGACAGGTCTGAAGCTTTCTTT. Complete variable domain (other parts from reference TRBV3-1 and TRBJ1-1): DTAVSQTPKYLVTQMGNDKSIKCEQNLGHDTMYWYKQDSKKFLKIMFSYNNKELIINETVPNRFSPKSPDKAHLNLHINSLELGDSAVYFCASSHDRSEAFFGQGTRLTVV.

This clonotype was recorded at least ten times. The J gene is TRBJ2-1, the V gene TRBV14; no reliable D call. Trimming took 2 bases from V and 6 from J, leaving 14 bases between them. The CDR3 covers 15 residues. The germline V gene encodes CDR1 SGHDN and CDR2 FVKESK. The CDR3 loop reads CASSQWQSLGNEQFF. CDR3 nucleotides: TGTGCCAGCAGCCAATGGCAGTCTTTGGGCAATGAGCAGTTCTTC.

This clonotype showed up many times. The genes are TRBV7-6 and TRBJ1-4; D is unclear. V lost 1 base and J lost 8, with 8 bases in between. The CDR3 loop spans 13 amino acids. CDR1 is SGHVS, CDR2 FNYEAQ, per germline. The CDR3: CASSLGGGEKLFF. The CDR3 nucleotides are TGTGCCAGCAGCTTAGGCGGTGGGGAAAAACTGTTTTTT.

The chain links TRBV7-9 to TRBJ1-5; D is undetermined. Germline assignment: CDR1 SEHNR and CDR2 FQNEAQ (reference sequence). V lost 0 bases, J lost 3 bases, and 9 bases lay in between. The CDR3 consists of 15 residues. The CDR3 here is CASSLAGGYNQPQHF. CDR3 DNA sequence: TGTGCCAGCAGCTTAGCTGGCGGCTACAATCAGCCCCAGCATTTT.

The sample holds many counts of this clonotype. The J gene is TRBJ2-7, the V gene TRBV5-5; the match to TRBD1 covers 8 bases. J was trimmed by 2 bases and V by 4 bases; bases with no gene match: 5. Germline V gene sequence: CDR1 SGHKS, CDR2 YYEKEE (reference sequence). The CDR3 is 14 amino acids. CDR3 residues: CASSLDRVAYEQYF. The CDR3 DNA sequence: TGTGCCAGCAGCCTGGACAGGGTCGCCTACGAGCAGTACTTC.

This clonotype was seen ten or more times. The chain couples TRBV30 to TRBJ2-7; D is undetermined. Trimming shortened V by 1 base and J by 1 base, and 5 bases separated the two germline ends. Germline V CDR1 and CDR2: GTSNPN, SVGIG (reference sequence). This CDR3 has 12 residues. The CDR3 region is CAWSGISYEQYF. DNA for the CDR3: TGTGCCTGGAGTGGGATTTCCTACGAGCAGTACTTC.

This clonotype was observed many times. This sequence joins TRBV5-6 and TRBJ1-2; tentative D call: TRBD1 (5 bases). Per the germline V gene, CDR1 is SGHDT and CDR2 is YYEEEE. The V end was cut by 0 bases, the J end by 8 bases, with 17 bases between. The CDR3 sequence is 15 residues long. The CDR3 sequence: CASSLVSGQGKGYTF. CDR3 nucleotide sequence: TGTGCCAGCAGCTTGGTGTCCGGGCAGGGTAAAGGCTACACCTTC. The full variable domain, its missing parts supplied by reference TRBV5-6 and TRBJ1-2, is DAGVTQSPTHLIKTRGQQVTLRCSPKSGHDTVSWYQQALGQGPQFIFQYYEEEERQRGNFPDRFSGHQFPNYSSELNVNALLLGDSALYLCASSLVSGQGKGYTFGSGTRLTVV.

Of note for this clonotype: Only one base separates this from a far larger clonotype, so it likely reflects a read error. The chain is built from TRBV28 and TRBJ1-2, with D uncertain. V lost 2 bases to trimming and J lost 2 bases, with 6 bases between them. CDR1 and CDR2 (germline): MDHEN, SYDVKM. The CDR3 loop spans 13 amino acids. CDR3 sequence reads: CASSLQENYGYTF. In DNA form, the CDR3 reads TGTGCCAGCAGTTTACAGGAGAACTATGGCTACACCTTC.

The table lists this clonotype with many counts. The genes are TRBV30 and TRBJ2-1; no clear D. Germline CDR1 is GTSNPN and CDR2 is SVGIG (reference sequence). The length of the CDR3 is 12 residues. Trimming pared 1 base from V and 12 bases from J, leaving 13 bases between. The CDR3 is CAWSGASRGQFF. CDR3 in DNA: TGTGCCTGGAGTGGGGCTTCACGTGGGCAGTTCTTC.

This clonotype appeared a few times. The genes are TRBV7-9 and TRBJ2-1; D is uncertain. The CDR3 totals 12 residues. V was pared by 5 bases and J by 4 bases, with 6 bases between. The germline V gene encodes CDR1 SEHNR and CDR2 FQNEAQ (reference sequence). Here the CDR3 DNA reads TGTGCCAGCAGCGGGAATTACAATGAGCAGTTCTTC. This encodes CASSGNYNEQFF.

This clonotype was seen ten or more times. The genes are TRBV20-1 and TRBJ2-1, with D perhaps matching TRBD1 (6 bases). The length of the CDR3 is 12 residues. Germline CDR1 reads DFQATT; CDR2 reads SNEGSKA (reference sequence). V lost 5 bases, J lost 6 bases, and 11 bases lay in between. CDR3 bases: TGCAGTGCTGTTGACAGGACCAATGAGCAGTTCTTC. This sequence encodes CSAVDRTNEQFF.

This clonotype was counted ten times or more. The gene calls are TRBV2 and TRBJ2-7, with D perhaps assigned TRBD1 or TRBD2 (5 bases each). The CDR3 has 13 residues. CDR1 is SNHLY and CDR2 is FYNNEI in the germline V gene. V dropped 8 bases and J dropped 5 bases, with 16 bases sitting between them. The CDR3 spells CASGGHPRDEQYF. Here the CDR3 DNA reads TGTGCCAGCGGAGGACACCCAAGGGACGAGCAGTACTTC.

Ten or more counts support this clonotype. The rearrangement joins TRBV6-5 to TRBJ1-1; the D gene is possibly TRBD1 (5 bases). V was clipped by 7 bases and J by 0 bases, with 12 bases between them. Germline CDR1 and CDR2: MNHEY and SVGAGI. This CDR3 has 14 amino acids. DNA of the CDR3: TGTGCCAGCACCGGGGGGATCATGAACACTGAAGCTTTCTTT. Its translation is CASTGGIMNTEAFF.

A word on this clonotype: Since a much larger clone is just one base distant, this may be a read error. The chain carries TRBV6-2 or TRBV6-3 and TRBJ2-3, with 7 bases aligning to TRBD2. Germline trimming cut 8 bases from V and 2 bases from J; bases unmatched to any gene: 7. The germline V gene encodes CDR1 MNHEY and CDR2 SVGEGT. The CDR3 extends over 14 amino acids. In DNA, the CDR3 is TGTGCCAGCCGTGACCGGGACTACACAGATACGCAGTATTTT. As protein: CASRDRDYTDTQYF.

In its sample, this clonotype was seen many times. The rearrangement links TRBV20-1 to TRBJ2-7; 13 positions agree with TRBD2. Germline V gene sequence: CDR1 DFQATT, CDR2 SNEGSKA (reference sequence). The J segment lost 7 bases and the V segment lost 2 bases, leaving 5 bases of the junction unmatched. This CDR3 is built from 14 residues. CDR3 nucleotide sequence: TGCAGTGCTAGACCTGGACTAGCGGGAGAAGAGCAGTACTTC. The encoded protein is CSARPGLAGEEQYF.

CDR3 bases: TGCAGTGCTCAGACAGACTCTGGAAACACCATATATTTT. This translates into CSAQTDSGNTIYF. The chain carries TRBV20-1 and TRBJ1-3; a possible D gene is TRBD1 (5 bases). Germline CDR1 and CDR2: DFQATT and SNEGSKA (reference sequence). This CDR3 spans 13 amino acids. V was shortened by 5 bases and J by 0 bases, with 8 bases between the two germline ends.

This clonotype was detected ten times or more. The CDR3 spells CASKDYNNEQFF. In nucleotides, the CDR3 is TGTGCCAGCAAGGACTACAACAATGAGCAGTTCTTC. The chain couples TRBV6-5 to TRBJ2-1; D possibly corresponds to TRBD2 (6 bases). The germline gives CDR1 MNHEY, CDR2 SVGAGI. Trimming took off 7 bases at V and 5 bases at J, with 9 bases between the two ends. The CDR3 extends over 12 amino acids.

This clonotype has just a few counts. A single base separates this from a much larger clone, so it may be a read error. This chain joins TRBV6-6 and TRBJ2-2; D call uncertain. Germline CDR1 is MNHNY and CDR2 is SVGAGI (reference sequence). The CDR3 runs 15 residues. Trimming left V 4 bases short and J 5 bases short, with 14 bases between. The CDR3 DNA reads TGTGCCAGCAGTTCCTCGCAGGAACCTACCGGGGAGCTGTTTTTT. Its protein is CASSSSQEPTGELFF.

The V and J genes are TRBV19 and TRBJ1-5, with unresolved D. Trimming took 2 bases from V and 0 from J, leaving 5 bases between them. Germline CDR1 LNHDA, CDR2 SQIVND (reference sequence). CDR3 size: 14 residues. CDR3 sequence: CASSIRDSNQPQHF. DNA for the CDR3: TGTGCCAGTAGTATAAGGGATAGCAATCAGCCCCAGCATTTT.

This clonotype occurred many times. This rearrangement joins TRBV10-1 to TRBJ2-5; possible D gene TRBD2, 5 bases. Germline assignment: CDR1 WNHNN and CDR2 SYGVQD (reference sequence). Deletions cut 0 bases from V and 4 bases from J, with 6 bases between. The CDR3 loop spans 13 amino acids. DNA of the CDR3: TGCGCCAGCAGTGAGTCTGCGGGAGAGACCCAGTACTTC. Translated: CASSESAGETQYF.

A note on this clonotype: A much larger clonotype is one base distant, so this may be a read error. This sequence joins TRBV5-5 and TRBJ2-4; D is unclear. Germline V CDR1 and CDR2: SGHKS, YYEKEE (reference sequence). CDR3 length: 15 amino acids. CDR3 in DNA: TGTGCCAGCAGCGCACGACCTGAAGACCAAAACAGTCAGTACTTC. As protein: CASSARPEDQNSQYF.

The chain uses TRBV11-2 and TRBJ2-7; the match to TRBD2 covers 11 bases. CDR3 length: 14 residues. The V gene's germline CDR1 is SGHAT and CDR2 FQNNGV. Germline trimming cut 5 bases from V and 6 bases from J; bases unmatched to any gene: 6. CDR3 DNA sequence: TGTGCCAGCAGCCAGCTGACTAGCGGGACCGAGCAGTACTTC. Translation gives CASSQLTSGTEQYF.

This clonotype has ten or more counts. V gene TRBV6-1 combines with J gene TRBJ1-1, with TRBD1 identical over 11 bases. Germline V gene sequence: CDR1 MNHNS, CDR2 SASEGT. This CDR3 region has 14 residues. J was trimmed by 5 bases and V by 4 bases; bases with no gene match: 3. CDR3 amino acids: CASSAGQGGTEAFF. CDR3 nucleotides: TGTGCCAGCAGTGCGGGACAGGGGGGAACTGAAGCTTTCTTT.